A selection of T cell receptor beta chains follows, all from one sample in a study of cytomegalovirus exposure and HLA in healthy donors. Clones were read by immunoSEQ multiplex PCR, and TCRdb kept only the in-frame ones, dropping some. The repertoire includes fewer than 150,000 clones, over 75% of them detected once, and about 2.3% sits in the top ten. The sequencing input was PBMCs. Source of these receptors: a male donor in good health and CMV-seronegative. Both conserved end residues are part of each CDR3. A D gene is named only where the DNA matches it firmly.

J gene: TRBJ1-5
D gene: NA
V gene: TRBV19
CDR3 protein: CASSMYPQAGYQPQHF

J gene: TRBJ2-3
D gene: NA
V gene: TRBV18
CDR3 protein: CASSPTSSEGNTQYF

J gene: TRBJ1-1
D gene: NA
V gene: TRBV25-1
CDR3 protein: CASSLAGAGEAFF

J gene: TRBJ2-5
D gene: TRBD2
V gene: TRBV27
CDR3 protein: CASSPQAGLYQETQYF

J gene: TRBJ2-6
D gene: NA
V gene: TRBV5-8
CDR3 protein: CASSLGVSGANVLTF

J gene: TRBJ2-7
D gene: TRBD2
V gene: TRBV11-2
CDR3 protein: CASSSSGSRSYEQYF

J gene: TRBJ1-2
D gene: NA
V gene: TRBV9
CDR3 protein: CASRSPGVRVGGYTF

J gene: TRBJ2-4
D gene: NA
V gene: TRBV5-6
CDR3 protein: CASATGQAKNIQYF

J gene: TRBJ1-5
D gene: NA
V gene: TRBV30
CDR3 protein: CAWNFQGLGNQPQHF

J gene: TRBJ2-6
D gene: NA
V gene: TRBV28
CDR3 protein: CASRTDSSGANVLTF

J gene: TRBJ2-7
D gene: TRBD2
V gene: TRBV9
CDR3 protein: CASSVEGTSGVTEQYF

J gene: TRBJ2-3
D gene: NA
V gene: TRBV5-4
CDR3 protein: CASRNYSTDTQYF

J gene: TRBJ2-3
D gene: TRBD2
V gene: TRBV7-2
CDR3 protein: CASSPTSGGVDTQYF

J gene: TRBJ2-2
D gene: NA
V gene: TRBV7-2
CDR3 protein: CASSLARTGELFF

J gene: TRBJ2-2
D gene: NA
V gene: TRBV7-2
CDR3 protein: CASKGQANTGELFF

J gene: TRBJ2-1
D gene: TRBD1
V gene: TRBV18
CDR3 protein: CASSPLYRGRNEQFF

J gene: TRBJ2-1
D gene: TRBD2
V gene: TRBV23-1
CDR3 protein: CASSSRTSGRPSSYNEQFF

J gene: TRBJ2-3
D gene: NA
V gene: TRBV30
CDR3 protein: CAWSVIPRGWFTDTQYF

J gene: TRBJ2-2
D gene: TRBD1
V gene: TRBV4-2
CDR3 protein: CASSRADRDGGELFF

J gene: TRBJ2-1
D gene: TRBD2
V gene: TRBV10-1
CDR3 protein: CATSASGRAYSLCEQFF

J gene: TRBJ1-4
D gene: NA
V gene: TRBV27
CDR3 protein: CASRQGARSNEKLFF

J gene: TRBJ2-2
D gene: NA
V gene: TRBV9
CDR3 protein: CASSSGQTNTGELFF

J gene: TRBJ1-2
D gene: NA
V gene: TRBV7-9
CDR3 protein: CASSLGFTTADGYTF

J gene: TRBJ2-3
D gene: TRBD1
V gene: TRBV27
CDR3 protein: CASSLRDRAGTDTQYF

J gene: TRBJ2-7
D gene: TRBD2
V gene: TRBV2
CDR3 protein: CASKRGLAGAEEQYF

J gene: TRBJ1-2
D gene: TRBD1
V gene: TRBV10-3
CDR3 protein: CAISEDRDQGYTF

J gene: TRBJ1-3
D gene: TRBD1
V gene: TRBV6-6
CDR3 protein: CASSHPDRVNTIYF

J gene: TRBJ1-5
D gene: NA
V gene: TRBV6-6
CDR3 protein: CASSPGQRGQPQHF

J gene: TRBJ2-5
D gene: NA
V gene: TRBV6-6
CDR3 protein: CASSYSQGKETQYF

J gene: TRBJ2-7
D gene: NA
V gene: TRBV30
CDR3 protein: CAWSVGASIEQYF

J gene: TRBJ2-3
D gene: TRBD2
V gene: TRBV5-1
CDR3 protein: CASSWGLAETTDTQYF

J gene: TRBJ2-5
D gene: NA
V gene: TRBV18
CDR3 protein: CASSPGRGETQYF

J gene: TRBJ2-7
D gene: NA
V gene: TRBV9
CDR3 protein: CASSAGSRAYEQYF

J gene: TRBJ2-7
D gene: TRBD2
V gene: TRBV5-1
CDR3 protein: CASSSRGGAAYEQYF

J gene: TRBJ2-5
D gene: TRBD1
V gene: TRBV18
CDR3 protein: CASSPPGQVQETQYF

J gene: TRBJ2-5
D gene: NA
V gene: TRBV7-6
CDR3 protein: CASTSFRGTKETQYF

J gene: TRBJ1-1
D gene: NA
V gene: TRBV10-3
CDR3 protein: CAISEYSPEDEAFF

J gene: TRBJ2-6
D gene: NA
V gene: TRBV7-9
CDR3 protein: CASSLGAGAGANVLTF

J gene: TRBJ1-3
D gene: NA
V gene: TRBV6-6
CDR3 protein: CASSYSNFGPADTIYF

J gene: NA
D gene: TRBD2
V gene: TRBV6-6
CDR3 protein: CASSLNRASGSHEQYF

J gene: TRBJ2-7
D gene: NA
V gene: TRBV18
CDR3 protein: CASSSDQAGDPYEQYF

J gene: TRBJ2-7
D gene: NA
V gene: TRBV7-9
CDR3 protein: CASSFVGRDSYSYEQYF